Sequencing of this TCR beta chain was carried out in a study of neoadjuvant anti-PD-1 for oral cavity cancer. TCRdb keeps only in-frame clones here, not all; method: immunoSEQ multiplex PCR. The sample contains approximately 67,000 clones, over 70% of which appear only once. The study, taken as a whole, reports: PBMC Gini-index clonality exceeded responders' in non-responders post-nivolumab.

V lost 7 bases, J lost 5 bases, and 11 bases lay in between. The CDR3 extends over 12 amino acids. Germline loops: CDR1 MNHNY, CDR2 SVGAGI (reference sequence). This clone showed up just once. Antigen unknown. The source of this sequence is a person aged 35 to 85 with oral cavity squamous cell carcinoma. The starting material was PBMCs, obtained before nivolumab (anti-PD-1) treatment. The V and J genes are TRBV6-6 and TRBJ2-5; no firm D call. CDR3 residues: CASTGLGETQYF. The CDR3 DNA is TGTGCCAGCACGGGCCTGGGGGAGACCCAGTACTTC.